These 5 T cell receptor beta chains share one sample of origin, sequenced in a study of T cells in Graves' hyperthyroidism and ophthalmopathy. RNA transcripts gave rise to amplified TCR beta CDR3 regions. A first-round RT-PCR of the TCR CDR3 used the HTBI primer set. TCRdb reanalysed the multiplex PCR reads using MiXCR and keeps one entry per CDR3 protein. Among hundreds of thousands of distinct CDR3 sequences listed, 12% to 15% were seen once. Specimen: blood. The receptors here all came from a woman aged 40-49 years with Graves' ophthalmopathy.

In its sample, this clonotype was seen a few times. CDR3 nucleotide sequence: TGCGCCAGCAGCCAAGGTCCGGGACTAGCAGGGACCGGGGAGCTGTTTTTT. Residues: CASSQGPGLAGTGELFF. V usage is TRBV4-1 and J usage is TRBJ2-2; 9 positions match TRBD2. Germline V gene sequence: CDR1 MGHRA, CDR2 YSYEKL. V shed 1 base, J shed 5 bases, and the junction held 8 bases outside the gene matches. The CDR3 has 17 residues.

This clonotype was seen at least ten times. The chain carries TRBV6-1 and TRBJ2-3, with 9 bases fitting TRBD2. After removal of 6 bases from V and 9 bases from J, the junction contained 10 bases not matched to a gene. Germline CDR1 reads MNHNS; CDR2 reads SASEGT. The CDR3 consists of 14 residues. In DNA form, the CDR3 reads TGTGCCAGCAGCTTTGGCGGGAGGGCGGAGACGCAGTATTTT. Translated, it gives CASSFGGRAETQYF.

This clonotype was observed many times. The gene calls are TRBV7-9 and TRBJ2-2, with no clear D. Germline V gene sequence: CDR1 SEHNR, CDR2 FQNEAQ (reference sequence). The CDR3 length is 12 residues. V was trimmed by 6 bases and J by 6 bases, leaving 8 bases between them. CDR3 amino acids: CASSKRAGELFF. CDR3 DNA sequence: TGTGCCAGCAGTAAGCGAGCCGGGGAGCTGTTTTTT. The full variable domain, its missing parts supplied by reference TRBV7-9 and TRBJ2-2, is DTGVSQNPRHKITKRGQNVTFRCDPISEHNRLYWYRQTLGQGPEFLTYFQNEAQLEKSRLLSDRFSAERPKGSFSTLEIQRTEQGDSAMYLCASSKRAGELFFGEGSRLTVL.

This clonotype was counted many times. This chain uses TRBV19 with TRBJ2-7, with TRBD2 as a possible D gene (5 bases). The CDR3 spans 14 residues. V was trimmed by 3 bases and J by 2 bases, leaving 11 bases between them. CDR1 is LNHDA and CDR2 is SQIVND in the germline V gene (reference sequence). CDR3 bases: TGTGCCAGTAGTATTGATCGGGGAGCCTACGAGCAGTACTTC. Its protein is CASSIDRGAYEQYF.

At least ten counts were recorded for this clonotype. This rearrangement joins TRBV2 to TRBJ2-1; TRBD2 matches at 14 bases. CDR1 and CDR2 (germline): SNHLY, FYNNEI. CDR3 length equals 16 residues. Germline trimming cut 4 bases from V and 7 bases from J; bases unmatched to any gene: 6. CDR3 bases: TGTGCCAGCAGTGCGGGACTAGCGGGGGCCAGGAATGAGCAGTTCTTC. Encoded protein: CASSAGLAGARNEQFF.